This is a list of T cell receptor beta chains from one sample in a study of cytomegalovirus exposure and HLA in healthy donors. The table came from immunoSEQ multiplex PCR; TCRdb's copy has only in-frame clones and leaves some out. The repertoire holds about 150,000 clones, roughly 70% seen once, with around 3.1% in the top ten. Material: PBMCs. The source is a male donor in good health and CMV-seronegative. Both conserved end residues are part of each CDR3. A D gene is named only where the DNA matches it firmly. For some rows the clone size is stated as once, few or many, or as a class when expanded; others skip it.

cdr3_length j_call clone_size v_call d_call cdr3_aa cdr3_nt
14 TRBJ1-5 . TRBV2 TRBD1 CASSESEGAQPQHF TGTGCCAGCAGTGAAAGTGAGGGGGCGCAGCCCCAGCATTTT
18 TRBJ2-3 . TRBV11-3 . CASSLGGGTSLSTDTQYF TGTGCCAGCAGCTTAGGAGGCGGGACTTCTCTCTCCACAGATACGCAGTATTTT
18 TRBJ2-7 once TRBV6-1 . CASSVRNSITGDYYEQYF TGTGCCAGCAGTGTCCGGAACTCTATTACAGGCGATTACTACGAGCAGTACTTC
11 TRBJ1-2 . TRBV28 . CASSLQNGYTF TGTGCCAGCAGTCTACAGAATGGCTACACCTTC
16 TRBJ2-7 few TRBV4-3 . CASSQVDMGFMGEQYF TGCGCCAGCAGCCAAGTGGACATGGGCTTCATGGGCGAGCAGTACTTC
17 TRBJ2-3 . TRBV5-4 TRBD2 CASSARTSGGGTDTQYF TGTGCCAGCAGCGCTAGGACTAGCGGGGGCGGCACAGATACGCAGTATTTT
15 TRBJ1-3 . TRBV7-2 . CASSFQSFRGNTIYF TGTGCCAGCAGCTTTCAATCATTTCGGGGAAACACCATATATTTT
13 TRBJ2-1 few TRBV11-2 . CASSLGGVPEQFF TGTGCCAGCAGCTTAGGGGGGGTTCCCGAGCAGTTCTTC
18 TRBJ2-3 . TRBV11-2 TRBD2 CASSLGASGAGGTDTQYF TGTGCCAGCAGTCTCGGGGCTAGCGGGGCCGGGGGCACAGATACGCAGTATTTT
14 TRBJ2-3 . TRBV7-3 . CASSLTGSTDTQYF TGTGCCAGCAGCTTAACGGGCAGCACAGATACGCAGTATTTT
15 TRBJ2-1 . TRBV14 TRBD2 CASSPVGGSYNEQFF TGTGCCAGCAGTCCCGTAGGCGGGAGCTACAATGAGCAGTTCTTC
15 TRBJ2-3 . TRBV5-4 TRBD2 CASSLTSGKADTQYF TGTGCCAGCAGCTTGACTAGCGGGAAAGCAGATACGCAGTATTTT
13 TRBJ2-7 . TRBV2 . CASSEGSLYEQYF TGTGCCAGCAGTGAAGGGAGTTTATACGAGCAGTACTTC
13 TRBJ2-7 once TRBV6-1 TRBD1 CASSYRTGVGQYF TGTGCCAGCAGTTATAGAACAGGGGTCGGGCAGTACTTC